This T cell receptor beta chain was documented in a study of cytomegalovirus exposure and HLA in healthy donors. This CDR3 spans 15 amino acids. V lost 1 base and J 5 bases, leaving 15 bases between the germline ends. Germline V gene lookup returns CDR1 LGHNA and CDR2 YSLEER. Vbeta (60) and Jbeta (13) primers were used in the PCR. Sequenced by immunoSEQ multiplex PCR; TCRdb stores in-frame clones only, minus some. This table has 55,000 to 75,000 clones, around 72% appearing once. The TCR originated in a woman in her twenties or thirties in good health and CMV-seropositive. V gene TRBV4-3 combines with J gene TRBJ2-7; a possible D gene is TRBD1 (5 bases). Source material: PBMCs. CDR3 in amino acids: CASSQGARAEDEQYF. In DNA form, the CDR3 reads TGCGCCAGCAGCCAAGGGGCCAGGGCAGAGGACGAGCAGTACTTC.